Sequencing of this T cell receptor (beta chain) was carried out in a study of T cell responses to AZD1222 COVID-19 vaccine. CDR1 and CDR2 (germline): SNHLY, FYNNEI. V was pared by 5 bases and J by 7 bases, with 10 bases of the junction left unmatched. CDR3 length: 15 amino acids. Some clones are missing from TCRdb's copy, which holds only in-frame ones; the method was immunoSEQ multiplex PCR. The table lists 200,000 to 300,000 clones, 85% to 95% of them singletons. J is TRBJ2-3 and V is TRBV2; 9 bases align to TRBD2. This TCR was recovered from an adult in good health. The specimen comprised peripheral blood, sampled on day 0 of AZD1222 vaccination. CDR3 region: CASSIAGVTLNTQYF. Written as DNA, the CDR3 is TGTGCCAGCAGTATAGCGGGGGTTACCTTAAATACGCAGTATTTT.